This paragraph reports one T cell receptor (beta chain). In its sample, this clone was seen a few times. Which antigen it targets is not known. Within one base of it there is no much larger clone, and no base qualities were kept. Library construction relied on the immunoSEQ multiplex PCR assay. A mixture of 60 forward primers for TCR Vbeta segments and 13 reverse primers for TCR Jbeta segments was used in the multiplex PCR. A multiplex PCR assay on genomic DNA amplified the CDR3 region of rearranged TCR beta genes. The Illumina HiSeq System was used to sequence the amplified TCR beta libraries as 87-base-pair reads. In the authors' own workflow: A later analysis counted about 80 million unique TCR beta chains across the roughly 700 repertoires, and roughly 9.9 million of these chains were shared by at least two donors. To remove PCR and sequencing errors, raw reads were error-corrected and collapsed into unique sequences using a nearest-neighbor algorithm that merged closely related sequences. CDR3 sequences were aligned to IMGT reference sequences to assign V, D and J gene segments. For a sequence to be retained, a match of at least six nucleotides was required to both a V gene segment and a J gene segment. A rearrangement counted as productive if the CDR3 had no stop codons and remained in frame with V and J, and every other rearrangement counted as non-productive. CDR3 was defined according to IMGT convention as the region running from the second conserved V-encoded cysteine to the conserved J-encoded phenylalanine. In an earlier analysis of 587 of the donors, sequences lacking an unambiguous match to a single V gene segment were excluded. An earlier analysis of over 450 of the donors classified V segments as functional when productive rearrangements were above 56.7% and as segregating when the standard deviation between donors was above 5%. A statistical classification framework was built to diagnose cytomegalovirus status from the catalog of TCR beta chain sequences. In a later analysis, V and J genes were assigned by comparing TCR nucleotide sequences against IMGT/GENE-DB human TR gene sequences. In a later analysis, CDR3 sequences and most-parsimonious VDJ recombination scenarios were assigned using the TCRdist pipeline. In a later analysis, each TCR beta chain was defined by its CDR3 amino acid sequence together with its V-gene family, and reads without a unique V-gene family were excluded. In a later analysis, 500 to 700 highly shared, low-generation-probability nucleotide sequences were removed to address suspected cross-contamination and a sequencing artifact. For each public chain, a later analysis derived a clonal expansion index from normalized ranks of inferred template counts within each repertoire. In a later analysis, generation probabilities were computed with a VDJ recombination model fitted to out-of-frame rearrangements, and the resulting probabilities were checked against IGoR. In a later analysis, hypergeometric tests were used to score TCR-TCR, TCR-HLA and TCR-CMV co-occurrence, with a repertoire-size bias correction applied to TCR pairs. A later analysis estimated false discovery rates by permuting HLA or CMV assignments 20 times. In a later analysis, co-occurring TCRs were grouped using DBSCAN, and TCRdist sequence similarity was added for clustering within HLA-allele-positive subsets. Co-occurrence clustering excluded repertoires with fewer than 30,000 or more than 120,000 public chains, plus five with anomalous nucleotide sharing. TCRdb mirrors the immuneACCESS table, restricted to in-frame sequences. Some clones are absent from its copies; in checked studies, under half trace to an unresolved V gene, and the reason for the others is unknown. V and J calls and clone size come straight from that table; D and trimming were deduced from the DNA. The sample profile shows a few hundred thousand clones; about 80% of them were found once. The top ten hold roughly 0.58% of the sample.

The record originates from a study of cytomegalovirus exposure and HLA in healthy donors (dated by TCRdb to the late 2010s). Turning to the overall study: In an earlier analysis of several hundred of the donors, around 300 Gb of sequence data and 120 million or so unique TCR beta sequences from 150 million to 200 million T cells were reported. About 310 gigabases of sequencing data and tens of millions of unique TCR sequences were included in an early release covering under 650 HLA-typed donors. Of the 300 to 500 genotyped donors, less than 90% were placed in the genetic ancestry cluster associated with self-reported Caucasian donors. The aim of the study was to test whether cataloging public T cell receptors could identify signatures of past pathogen exposure. The study used immunosequencing to profile the T cell repertoires of more than 650 subjects and linked those repertoires to cytomegalovirus serostatus. Along with the approximately 600-subject first cohort, a separate validation cohort of over a hundred different subjects was used. The study combined high-throughput TCR immunosequencing, statistical association of individual TCRs with disease status, and machine learning to predict cytomegalovirus infection status. In a later analysis, previously published TCR beta repertoires from 500 to 750 donors were re-analyzed and high-resolution HLA genotyping was added so that TCR occurrence patterns could be studied. The later analysis used no new phenotypic data to find candidate immune exposures, relying instead on TCR beta sequences and their occurrence across donors. In an earlier analysis of roughly 580 of the donors, high-throughput TCR beta sequencing was used to judge whether each TCR beta V gene segment behaved as functional or pseudogenic. Donor age, sex, ethnicity and CMV serostatus were compiled together with the repertoire data. Genome-wide SNP genotypes for about 65% of the 666 donors were used in a later genetic analysis, which treated that subset as a discovery cohort. All discovery cohort repertoires had been generated on a single sequencing platform. HLA typing included class I and class II loci at four-digit resolution. The number of typed donors differed by locus: roughly 629-640 for A, B, C, DRB1 and DQB1; 522 for DQA1; roughly 600 for DPA1; and some 470 for DPB1. Several DR-DQ haplotypes were handled as single units for association and clustering, since linkage in the cohort was strong. Among 300 to 500 genotyped donors of the cohort, an average of approximately 240,000 unique TCR beta nucleotide sequences was sequenced per donor, of which about 20% were non-productive. Findings and caveats that apply to the study as a whole: In a later analysis, HLA-associated TCR beta chains were found to be more clonally expanded and to have lower generation probabilities than equally common non-associated chains. In an earlier analysis of more than 450 of the donors, most TCR beta V segments were observed in productive rearrangements about 90% or about 30% of the time, broadly matching IMGT annotations. Cytomegalovirus status was reported to be diagnosed by the classifier with high specificity and sensitivity in both the original and validation cohorts. Correlated functional status among segregating V segments might be attributable to linkage disequilibrium, but an unknown experimental factor could not be ruled out. Assigning TCR associations to individual alleles was difficult when HLA alleles, especially DR and DQ, strongly co-occurred. In a later analysis, most CMV-associated TCR beta chains were found to appear HLA-restricted, with HLA associations seemingly driven largely by CMV exposure. In a later analysis, several top co-occurrence clusters were reported to appear linked to parvovirus B19, influenza, CMV and Epstein-Barr virus. The earlier analysis of some 540 of the donors excluded over 15 rarely observed V segments, including chromosome 9 orphons, because counts were too low. Immune exposure information for the cohort was limited to CMV serostatus. A cluster of highly shared sequence variants was judged likely to be a technical artifact of the sequencing pipeline. A further reported finding was that TCR beta sequences accurately predicted the HLA-A and HLA-B alleles for most subjects in the first cohort. Compared with the roughly 600-donor mean, donors in an Asian-associated ancestry cluster had fewer N-insertions in productive TCRs, according to a later genetic analysis. While some public TCRs were present in many individuals, most TCR sequences turned up only very rarely across donors. The presence/absence analyses assumed that sequencing depth was roughly uniform across donors, and that assumption may not be true. In the study, around 150 TCR beta chains were listed as associated with cytomegalovirus. A later analysis found that TCR association rates varied across HLA loci, with DRB1 alleles showing the most associated TCRs and HLA-C alleles the fewest. Only TCR beta chains were sequenced in this cohort, and the absence of alpha or paired-chain data limited detectable features. The authors suggested that the approach could potentially be generalized to other disease states and immunological phenotypes. In vitro tests confirmed that a few of the cytomegalovirus-associated TCR beta chains recognize cytomegalovirus antigens. Because HLA typing was unavailable for some donors at each locus, only the typed subset was used in association tests. Specific HLA alleles were associated with about 17,000 TCR beta sequences at a false discovery rate of 0.05 in a later analysis. V-gene and J-gene trimming of TCR beta chains was associated with a missense DCLRE1C variant in a later genetic analysis, and the association was replicated in an independent cohort.

The cohort was made up of under 800 healthy bone marrow donors. At the time of sampling, all cohort members were nominally healthy, though unrecorded immune exposures were likely present. The donor was CMV seronegative and was included in the group of several hundred seronegative cohort members. A peripheral blood sample was provided by each donor, and peripheral blood mononuclear cells were used for TCR beta sequencing. The Qiagen DNeasy Blood Extraction Kit was used to extract genomic DNA from the blood cell samples. This TCR was sampled from a woman aged 40 to 50 in good health and CMV-seronegative. The sequenced sample consisted of PBMCs.

The CDR3 protein: CASSPTTGELFF. The nucleotides are TGTGCCAGCAGCCCTACGACCGGGGAGCTGTTTTTT. The sequence joins TRBV5-4 to TRBJ2-2; no D segment can be confidently identified. V is reduced by 4 bases and J by 5 bases, leaving a spacing of 6 bases between them. The CDR3 holds 12 amino acids from the cysteine to the phenylalanine. CDR3 DNA only is kept here, 36 bases in frame from base 1. CDR1 and CDR2 were assigned from the germline V gene (reference sequence) as SGHNT and YYREEE.